This T cell receptor (beta chain) was observed in a study of a mutant IDH1 vaccine in newly diagnosed glioma. Across the study: Prior therapy was radiotherapy, temozolomide, or both; most received both. Study-wide results and caveats: Vaccination induced immune responses in roughly 93% of patients.

The germline CDR1 and CDR2 sequences are SGHRS and YFSETQ. V was pared by 0 bases and J by 1 base, with 17 bases between. This CDR3 is 19 amino acids long. About this clone itself: Its matching antigen is unknown.

Time point defined: week 35, safety follow-up. What each vaccine dose contained was 300 ug of mutant IDH1 20-mer peptide, accompanied by topical imiquimod. Only in-frame clones appear in the TCRdb table, and some are missing; sequencing was by immunoSEQ multiplex PCR. The table records some 63,000 clones, roughly four fifths of them present only once. The gene calls are TRBV5-1 and TRBJ2-6; the D gene is possibly TRBD1 (6 bases). The source material was PBMCs, sampled from a glioma patient whose treatment included an IDH1 peptide vaccine. The TCR sequence derives from a man aged 50 to 59 with glioma. CDR3 sequence: CASSLGPGDRLSGANVLTF. In DNA form, the CDR3 reads TGCGCCAGCAGCTTGGGACCAGGGGACCGGTTGTCTGGGGCCAACGTCCTGACTTTC.